The 3 T cell receptor beta chains reported below all come from one sample, sequenced in a study of OX40 agonist ivuxolimab in advanced cancers. Using immunoSEQ multiplex PCR, the repertoire was profiled, and TCRdb retains in-frame clones only, with some absent. The sample shows about 70,000 clones, around 90% of them seen only once. Sequences were derived from CD4+ or CD8+ T cells sorted from blood, sampled in a trial of the OX40 agonist ivuxolimab. These TCRs come from an adult with an advanced solid tumor such as melanoma, head and neck, liver or kidney cancer.

This chain connects TRBV28 to TRBJ2-1, with D maybe TRBD1 (6 bases). Trimming took off 7 bases at V and 6 bases at J, with 25 bases between the two ends. The length of the CDR3 is 17 residues. Germline CDR1 MDHEN, CDR2 SYDVKM. The CDR3 coding sequence is TGTGCCAGCACCGAAGGTACGCGCCTTACAGGGTCCAATGAGCAGTTCTTC. It is translated as CASTEGTRLTGSNEQFF.

This chain links TRBV10-3 with TRBJ2-5; possible D gene TRBD2, 6 bases. The CDR3 loop spans 13 amino acids. Germline CDR1 reads ENHRY; CDR2 reads SYGVKD. The V and J ends lost 8 bases and 1 base respectively, with 11 bases between them. DNA for the CDR3: TGTGCCATCCGCAGCGGGCCCCAAGAGACCCAGTACTTC. Protein product: CAIRSGPQETQYF.

J is TRBJ1-1 and V is TRBV11-3; tentatively, D is TRBD1 (5 bases). Trimming took off 1 base at V and 0 bases at J, with 12 bases between the two ends. Germline V gene lookup returns CDR1 SGHNT and CDR2 YENEEA. CDR3 size: 16 residues. DNA for the CDR3: TGTGCCAGCAGCTTAGGCGCAGGGCGGATGAACACTGAAGCTTTCTTT. It is translated as CASSLGAGRMNTEAFF. The variable domain in full, with the rest retrieved from reference TRBV11-3 and TRBJ1-1, is EAGVVQSPRYKIIEKKQPVAFWCNPISGHNTLYWYLQNLGQGPELLIRYENEEAVDDSQLPKDRFSAERLKGVDSTLKIQPAELGDSAVYLCASSLGAGRMNTEAFFGQGTRLTVV.